This TCR beta chain derives from a study of blood T cell repertoires in COVID-19. The overall study: Sample material is recorded as cDNA or gDNA derived from T cells, B-cell-depleted T cells, or PBMCs.

Germline lookup yields CDR1 MGHDK and CDR2 SYGVNS. The length of the CDR3 is 14 residues. With 1 base removed from V and 7 bases from J, the gap between germline ends came to 10 bases. The data were produced by immunoSEQ multiplex PCR, yet TCRdb's version contains in-frame clones alone and is incomplete. The sample lists 200,000 or so clones; about nine tenths were seen once. The chain carries TRBV25-1 and TRBJ2-2; perhaps TRBD1 as D (5 bases). This clonotype was sampled from a woman in her 40s with acute COVID-19. The sequencing input was PBMCs or T cells enriched from blood (not recorded which). The CDR3 coding sequence is TGTGCCAGCAGTGAATTTGAAGGGGTCGGGGAGCTGTTTTTT. Amino acids: CASSEFEGVGELFF.